The 6 T cell receptor beta chains below all came from one sample that was sequenced in a study of cytomegalovirus exposure and HLA in healthy donors. Generated by immunoSEQ multiplex PCR, the TCRdb table keeps only in-frame clones and is missing some. The table shows approximately 140,000 clones, with around 90% occurring only once. Sequenced: PBMCs. These receptors came from a woman aged 18-35 years in good health and CMV-seropositive.

The chain joins TRBV2 to TRBJ2-7; TRBD2 aligns across 14 bases. V gave up 11 bases and J gave up 7 bases; unmatched junction bases: 10. The CDR3 has 14 amino acids. Germline CDR1 is SNHLY and CDR2 is FYNNEI. The CDR3 nucleotides read TGTGCCCGGGGGGGGACTAGCGGGAGTCTTGAGCAGTACTTC. Residues: CARGGTSGSLEQYF.

The chain couples TRBV5-4 to TRBJ2-4; D gene uncertain. This CDR3 comprises 14 residues. Germline V gene data show CDR1 as SGHNT and CDR2 as YYREEE (reference sequence). With 1 base removed from V and 0 bases from J, the gap between germline ends came to 5 bases. The CDR3 spells CASSLYTAKNIQYF. CDR3 in DNA: TGTGCCAGCAGCTTGTACACAGCCAAAAACATTCAGTACTTC.

The CDR3 DNA follows: TGTGCCAGCTCACCTGTAACTAGCGGGGTCCAAGGTTGGGCCAACGTCCTGACTTTC. Amino acid sequence: CASSPVTSGVQGWANVLTF. The rearrangement uses TRBV18 and TRBJ2-6; 10 bases are shared with TRBD2. Germline CDR1 KGHSH, CDR2 LQKENI. CDR3 length: 19 amino acids. V dropped 3 bases and J dropped 5; count of bases not matched to a gene: 13.

This clone was seen a single time. V and J are TRBV5-1 and TRBJ2-7; D not certain. CDR1 and CDR2 (germline): SGHRS, YFSETQ. The V and J ends lost 1 base and 3 bases respectively, with 5 bases between them. The CDR3 is 12 residues long. For the CDR3, the DNA is TGCGCCAGCAGCTTGTTAGACTACGAGCAGTACTTC. Translating gives CASSLLDYEQYF.

The chain is built from TRBV5-5 and TRBJ2-7; 11 nucleotides agree with TRBD1. Germline CDR1 reads SGHKS; CDR2 reads YYEKEE (reference sequence). The CDR3 totals 14 residues. Unmatched junction bases numbered 2, after V lost 3 bases and J lost 3 bases. The CDR3, as DNA: TGTGCCAGCAGCTCCGGGACAGGGGGCTACGAGCAGTACTTC. Its protein is CASSSGTGGYEQYF.

V and J are TRBV5-6 and TRBJ1-5; D call uncertain. The germline CDR1 and CDR2 sequences are SGHDT and YYEEEE. The CDR3 loop spans 14 amino acids. V lost 0 bases to trimming and J lost 7 bases, with 11 bases between them. The CDR3 here is CASSLGRISQPQHF. CDR3 sequence (DNA): TGTGCCAGCAGCTTGGGAAGAATAAGCCAGCCCCAGCATTTT.